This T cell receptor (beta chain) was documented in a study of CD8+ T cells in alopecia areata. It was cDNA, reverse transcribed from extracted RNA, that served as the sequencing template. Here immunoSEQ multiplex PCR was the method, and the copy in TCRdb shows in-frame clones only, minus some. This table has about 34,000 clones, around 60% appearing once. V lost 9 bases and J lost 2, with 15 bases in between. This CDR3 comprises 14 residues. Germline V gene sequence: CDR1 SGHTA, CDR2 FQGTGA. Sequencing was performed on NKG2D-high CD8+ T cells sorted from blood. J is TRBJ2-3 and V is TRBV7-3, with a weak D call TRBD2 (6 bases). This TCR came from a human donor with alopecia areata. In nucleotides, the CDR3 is TGTGCCAGGGAGGGACTCCCTCACACAGATACGCAGTATTTT. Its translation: CAREGLPHTDTQYF.